This T cell receptor (beta chain) was sequenced for a study of shared clonotypes between healthy human individuals. This clone was detected many times. Germline CDR1 SGHTA, CDR2 FQGNSA. V lost 5 bases, J lost 1 base, and 11 bases lay in between. The CDR3 spans 14 residues. Study donors comprised healthy, HIV-negative adults devoid of recent acute infection or vaccination. Donors comprised only Caucasian adults living in Nashville, Tennessee. Samples underwent the assay at deep level. The method was immunoSEQ multiplex PCR; TCRdb's version includes in-frame clones alone and lacks a portion of them. The sample consists of fewer than 550,000 clones, almost 80% of them appearing once.

Sequencing was carried out using PBMCs. This sequence joins TRBV7-2 and TRBJ1-1; D not certain. The source of this sequence is a woman between 40 and 55 years old in good health. Some clones in this sample may be carry-over from other donors' samples. The CDR3 loop reads CASSPRHSNTEAFF. CDR3 nucleotides: TGTGCCAGCAGCCCCCGGCACTCGAACACTGAAGCTTTCTTT.